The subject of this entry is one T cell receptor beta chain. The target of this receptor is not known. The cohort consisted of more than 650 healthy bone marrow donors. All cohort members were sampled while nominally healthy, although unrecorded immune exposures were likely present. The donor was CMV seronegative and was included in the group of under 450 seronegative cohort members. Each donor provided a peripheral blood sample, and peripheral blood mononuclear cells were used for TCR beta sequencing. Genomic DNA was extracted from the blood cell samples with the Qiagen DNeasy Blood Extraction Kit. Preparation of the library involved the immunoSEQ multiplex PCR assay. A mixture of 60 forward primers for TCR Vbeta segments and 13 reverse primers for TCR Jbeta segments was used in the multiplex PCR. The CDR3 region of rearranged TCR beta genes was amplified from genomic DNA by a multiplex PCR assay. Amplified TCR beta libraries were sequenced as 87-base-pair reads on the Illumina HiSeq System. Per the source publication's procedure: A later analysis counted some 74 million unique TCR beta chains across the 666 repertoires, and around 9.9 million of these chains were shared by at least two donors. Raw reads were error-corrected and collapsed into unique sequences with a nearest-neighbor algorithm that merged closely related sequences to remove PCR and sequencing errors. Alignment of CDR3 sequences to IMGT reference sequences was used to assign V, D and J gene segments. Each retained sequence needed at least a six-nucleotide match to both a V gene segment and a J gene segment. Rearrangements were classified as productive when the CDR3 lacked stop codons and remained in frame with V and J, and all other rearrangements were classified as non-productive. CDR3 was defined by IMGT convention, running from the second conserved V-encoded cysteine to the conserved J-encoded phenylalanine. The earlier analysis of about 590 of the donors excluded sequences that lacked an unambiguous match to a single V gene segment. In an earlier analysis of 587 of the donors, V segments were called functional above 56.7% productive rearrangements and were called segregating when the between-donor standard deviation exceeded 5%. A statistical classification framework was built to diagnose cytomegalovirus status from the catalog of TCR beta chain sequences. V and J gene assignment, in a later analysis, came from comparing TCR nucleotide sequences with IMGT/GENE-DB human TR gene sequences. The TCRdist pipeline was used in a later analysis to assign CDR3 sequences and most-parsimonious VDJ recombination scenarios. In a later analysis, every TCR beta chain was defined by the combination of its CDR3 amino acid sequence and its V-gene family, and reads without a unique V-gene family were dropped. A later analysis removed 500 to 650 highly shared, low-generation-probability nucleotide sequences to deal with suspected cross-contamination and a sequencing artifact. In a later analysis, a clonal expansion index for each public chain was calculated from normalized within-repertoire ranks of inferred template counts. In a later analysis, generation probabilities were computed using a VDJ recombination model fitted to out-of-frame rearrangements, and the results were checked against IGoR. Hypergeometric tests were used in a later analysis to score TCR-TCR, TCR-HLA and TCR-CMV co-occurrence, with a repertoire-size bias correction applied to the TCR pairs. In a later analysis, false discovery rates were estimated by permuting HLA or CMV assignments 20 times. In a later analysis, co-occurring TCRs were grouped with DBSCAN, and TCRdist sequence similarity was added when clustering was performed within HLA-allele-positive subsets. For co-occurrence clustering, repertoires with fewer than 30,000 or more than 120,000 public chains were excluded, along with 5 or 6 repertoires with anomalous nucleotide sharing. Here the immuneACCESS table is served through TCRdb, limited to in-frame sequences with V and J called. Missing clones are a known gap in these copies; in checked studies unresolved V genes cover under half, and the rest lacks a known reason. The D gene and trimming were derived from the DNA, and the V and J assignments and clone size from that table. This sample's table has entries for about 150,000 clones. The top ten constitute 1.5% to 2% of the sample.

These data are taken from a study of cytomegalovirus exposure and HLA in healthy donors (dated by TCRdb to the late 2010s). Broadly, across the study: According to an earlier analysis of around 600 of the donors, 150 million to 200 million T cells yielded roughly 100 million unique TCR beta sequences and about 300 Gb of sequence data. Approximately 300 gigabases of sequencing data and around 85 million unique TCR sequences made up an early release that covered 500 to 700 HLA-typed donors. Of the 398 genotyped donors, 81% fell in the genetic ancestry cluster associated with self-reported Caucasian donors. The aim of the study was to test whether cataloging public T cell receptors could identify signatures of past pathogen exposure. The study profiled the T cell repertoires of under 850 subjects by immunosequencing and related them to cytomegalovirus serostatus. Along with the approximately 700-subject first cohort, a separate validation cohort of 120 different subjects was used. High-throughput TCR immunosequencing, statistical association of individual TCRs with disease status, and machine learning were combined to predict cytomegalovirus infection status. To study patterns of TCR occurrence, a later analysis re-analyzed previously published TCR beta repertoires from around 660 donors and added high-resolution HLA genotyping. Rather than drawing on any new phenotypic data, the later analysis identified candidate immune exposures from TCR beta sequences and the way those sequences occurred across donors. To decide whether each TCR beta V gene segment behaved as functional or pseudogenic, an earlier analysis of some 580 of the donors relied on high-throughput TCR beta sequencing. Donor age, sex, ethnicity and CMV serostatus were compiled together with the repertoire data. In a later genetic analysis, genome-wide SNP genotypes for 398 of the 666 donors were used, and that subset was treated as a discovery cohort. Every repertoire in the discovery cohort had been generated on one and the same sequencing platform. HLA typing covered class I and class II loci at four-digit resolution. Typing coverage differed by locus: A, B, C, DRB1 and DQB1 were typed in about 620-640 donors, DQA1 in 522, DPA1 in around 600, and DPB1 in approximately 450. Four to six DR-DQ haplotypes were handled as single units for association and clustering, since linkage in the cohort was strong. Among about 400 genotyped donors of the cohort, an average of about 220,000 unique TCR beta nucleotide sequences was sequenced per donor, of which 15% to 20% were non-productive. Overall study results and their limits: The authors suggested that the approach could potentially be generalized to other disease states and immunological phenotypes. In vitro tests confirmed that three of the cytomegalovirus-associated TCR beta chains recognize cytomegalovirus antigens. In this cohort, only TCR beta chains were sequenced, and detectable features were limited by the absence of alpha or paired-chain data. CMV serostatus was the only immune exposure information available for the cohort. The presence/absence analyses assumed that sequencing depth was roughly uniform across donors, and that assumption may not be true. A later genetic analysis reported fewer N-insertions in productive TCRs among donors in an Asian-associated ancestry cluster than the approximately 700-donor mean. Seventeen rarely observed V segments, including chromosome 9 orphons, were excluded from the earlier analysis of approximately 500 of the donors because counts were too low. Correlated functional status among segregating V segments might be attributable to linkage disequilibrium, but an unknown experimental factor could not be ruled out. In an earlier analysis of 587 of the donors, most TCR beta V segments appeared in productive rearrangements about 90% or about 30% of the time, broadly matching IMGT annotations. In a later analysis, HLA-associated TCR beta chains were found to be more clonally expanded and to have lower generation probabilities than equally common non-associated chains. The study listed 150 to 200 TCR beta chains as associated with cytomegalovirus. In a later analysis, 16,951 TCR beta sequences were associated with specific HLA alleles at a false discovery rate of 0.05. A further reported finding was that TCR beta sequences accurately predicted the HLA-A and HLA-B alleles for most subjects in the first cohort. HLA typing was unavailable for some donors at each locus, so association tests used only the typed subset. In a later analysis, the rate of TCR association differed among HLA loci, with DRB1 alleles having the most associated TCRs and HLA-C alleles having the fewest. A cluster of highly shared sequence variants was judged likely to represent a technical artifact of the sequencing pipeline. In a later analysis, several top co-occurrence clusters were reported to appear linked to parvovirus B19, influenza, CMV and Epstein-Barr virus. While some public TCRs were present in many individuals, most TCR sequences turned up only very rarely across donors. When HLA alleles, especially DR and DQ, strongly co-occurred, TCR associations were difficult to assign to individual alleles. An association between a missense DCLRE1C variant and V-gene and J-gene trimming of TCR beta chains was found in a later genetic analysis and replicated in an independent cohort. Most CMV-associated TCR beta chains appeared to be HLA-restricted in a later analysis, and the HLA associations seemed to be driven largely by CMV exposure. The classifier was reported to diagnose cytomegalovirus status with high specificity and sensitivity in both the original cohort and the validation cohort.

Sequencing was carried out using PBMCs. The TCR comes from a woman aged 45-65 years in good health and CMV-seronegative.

The DNA reads as follows: TGCGCCAGCAGCCAAGCCAGCTTACAGGGACTAGTCTATGAGCAGTTCTTC. Translated, it gives CASSQASLQGLVYEQFF. The chain is assembled from TRBV4-1 and TRBJ2-1; 8 of the junction bases match TRBD2. CDR1 and CDR2 were assigned from the germline V gene as MGHRA and YSYEKL. Including the terminal cysteine and phenylalanine, the CDR3 comprises 17 residues. Kept here is only the CDR3 DNA, which spans 51 bases and is read in frame from base 1. Compared with germline, V lacks 1 base and J lacks 8 bases; bases without a gene match: 13.